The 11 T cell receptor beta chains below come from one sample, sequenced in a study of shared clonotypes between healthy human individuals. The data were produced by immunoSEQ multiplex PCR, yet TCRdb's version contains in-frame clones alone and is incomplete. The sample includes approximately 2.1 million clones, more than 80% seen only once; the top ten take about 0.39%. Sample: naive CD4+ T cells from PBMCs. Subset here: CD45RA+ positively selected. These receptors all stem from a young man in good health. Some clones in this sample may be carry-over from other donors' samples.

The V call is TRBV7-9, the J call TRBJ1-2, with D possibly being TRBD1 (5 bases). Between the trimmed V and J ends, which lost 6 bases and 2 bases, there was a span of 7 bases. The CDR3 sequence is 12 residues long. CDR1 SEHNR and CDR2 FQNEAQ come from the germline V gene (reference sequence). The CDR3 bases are TGTGCCAGCAGGAAGGGGAACTATGGCTACACCTTC. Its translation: CASRKGNYGYTF.

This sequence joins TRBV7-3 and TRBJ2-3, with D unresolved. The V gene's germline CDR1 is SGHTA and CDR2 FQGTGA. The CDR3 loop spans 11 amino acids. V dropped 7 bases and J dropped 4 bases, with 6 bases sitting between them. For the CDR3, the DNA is TGTGCCAGCACCCGGGCAGATACGCAGTATTTT. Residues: CASTRADTQYF.

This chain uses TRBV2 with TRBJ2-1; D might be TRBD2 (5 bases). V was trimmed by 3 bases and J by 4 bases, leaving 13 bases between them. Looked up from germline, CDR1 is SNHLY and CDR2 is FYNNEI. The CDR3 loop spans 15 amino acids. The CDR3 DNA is TGTGCCAGCAGTGAGTCCGGGGTGAATTACAATGAGCAGTTCTTC. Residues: CASSESGVNYNEQFF.

The CDR3 loop reads CASSSTTTSSGNTIYF. CDR3 coding DNA: TGTGCCAGCAGTTCGACGACGACAAGCTCTGGAAACACCATATATTTT. This chain connects TRBV28 to TRBJ1-3; unclear D gene. CDR3 length: 16 amino acids. The V end was cut by 4 bases, the J end by 0 bases, with 13 bases between. The germline V gene encodes CDR1 MDHEN and CDR2 SYDVKM.

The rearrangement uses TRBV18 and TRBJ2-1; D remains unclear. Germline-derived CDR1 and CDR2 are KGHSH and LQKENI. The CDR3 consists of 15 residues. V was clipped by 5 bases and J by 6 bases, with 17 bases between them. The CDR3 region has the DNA TGTGCCAGCTCATCGAGGACCCGGACGGCCAATGAGCAGTTCTTC. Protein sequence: CASSSRTRTANEQFF.

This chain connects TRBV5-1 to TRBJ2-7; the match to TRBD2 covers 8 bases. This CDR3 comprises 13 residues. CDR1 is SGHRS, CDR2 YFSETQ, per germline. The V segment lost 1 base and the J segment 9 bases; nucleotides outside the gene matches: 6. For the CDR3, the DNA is TGCGCCAGCAGCTTGACAGTCGGGGGGGCGCAGTACTTC. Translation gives CASSLTVGGAQYF. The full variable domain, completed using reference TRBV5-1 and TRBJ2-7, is KAGVTQTPRYLIKTRGQQVTLSCSPISGHRSVSWYQQTPGQGLQFLFEYFSETQRNKGNFPGRFSGRQFSNSRSEMNVSTLELGDSALYLCASSLTVGGAQYFGPGTRLTVT.

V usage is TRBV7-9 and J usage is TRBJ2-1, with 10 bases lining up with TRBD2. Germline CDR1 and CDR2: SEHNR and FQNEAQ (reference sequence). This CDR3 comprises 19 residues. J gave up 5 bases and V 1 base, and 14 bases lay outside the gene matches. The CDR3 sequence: CASSLGRALAGVLDNEQFF. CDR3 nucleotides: TGTGCCAGCAGCTTAGGGCGGGCGCTAGCGGGAGTGCTCGACAATGAGCAGTTCTTC.

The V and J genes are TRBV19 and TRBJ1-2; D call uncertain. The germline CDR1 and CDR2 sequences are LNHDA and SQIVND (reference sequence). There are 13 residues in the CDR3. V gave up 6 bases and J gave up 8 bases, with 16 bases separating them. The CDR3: CASRTVDISGYTF. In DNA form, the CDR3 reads TGTGCCAGTAGGACCGTCGACATTTCGGGCTACACCTTC.

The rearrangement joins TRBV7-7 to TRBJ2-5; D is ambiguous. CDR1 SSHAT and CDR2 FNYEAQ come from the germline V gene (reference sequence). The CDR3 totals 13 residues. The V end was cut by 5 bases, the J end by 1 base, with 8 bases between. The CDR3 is CASSPLPQETQYF. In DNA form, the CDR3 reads TGTGCCAGCAGCCCCCTCCCCCAAGAGACCCAGTACTTC.

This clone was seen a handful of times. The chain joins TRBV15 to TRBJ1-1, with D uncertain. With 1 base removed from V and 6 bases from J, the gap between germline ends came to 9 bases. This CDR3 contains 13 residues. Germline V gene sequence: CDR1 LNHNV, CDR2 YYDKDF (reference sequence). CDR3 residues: CATSRVGFAEAFF. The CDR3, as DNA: TGTGCCACCAGCAGAGTGGGGTTCGCTGAAGCTTTCTTT. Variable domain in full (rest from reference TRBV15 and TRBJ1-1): DAMVIQNPRYQVTQFGKPVTLSCSQTLNHNVMYWYQQKSSQAPKLLFHYYDKDFNNEADTPDNFQSRRPNTSFCFLDIRSPGLGDTAMYLCATSRVGFAEAFFGQGTRLTVV.

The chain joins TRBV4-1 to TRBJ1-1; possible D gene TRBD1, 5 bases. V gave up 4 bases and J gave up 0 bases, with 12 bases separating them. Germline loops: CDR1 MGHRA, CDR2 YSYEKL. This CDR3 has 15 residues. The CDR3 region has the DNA TGCGCCAGCAGCCCGCAGGGACTCATGAACACTGAAGCTTTCTTT. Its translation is CASSPQGLMNTEAFF.